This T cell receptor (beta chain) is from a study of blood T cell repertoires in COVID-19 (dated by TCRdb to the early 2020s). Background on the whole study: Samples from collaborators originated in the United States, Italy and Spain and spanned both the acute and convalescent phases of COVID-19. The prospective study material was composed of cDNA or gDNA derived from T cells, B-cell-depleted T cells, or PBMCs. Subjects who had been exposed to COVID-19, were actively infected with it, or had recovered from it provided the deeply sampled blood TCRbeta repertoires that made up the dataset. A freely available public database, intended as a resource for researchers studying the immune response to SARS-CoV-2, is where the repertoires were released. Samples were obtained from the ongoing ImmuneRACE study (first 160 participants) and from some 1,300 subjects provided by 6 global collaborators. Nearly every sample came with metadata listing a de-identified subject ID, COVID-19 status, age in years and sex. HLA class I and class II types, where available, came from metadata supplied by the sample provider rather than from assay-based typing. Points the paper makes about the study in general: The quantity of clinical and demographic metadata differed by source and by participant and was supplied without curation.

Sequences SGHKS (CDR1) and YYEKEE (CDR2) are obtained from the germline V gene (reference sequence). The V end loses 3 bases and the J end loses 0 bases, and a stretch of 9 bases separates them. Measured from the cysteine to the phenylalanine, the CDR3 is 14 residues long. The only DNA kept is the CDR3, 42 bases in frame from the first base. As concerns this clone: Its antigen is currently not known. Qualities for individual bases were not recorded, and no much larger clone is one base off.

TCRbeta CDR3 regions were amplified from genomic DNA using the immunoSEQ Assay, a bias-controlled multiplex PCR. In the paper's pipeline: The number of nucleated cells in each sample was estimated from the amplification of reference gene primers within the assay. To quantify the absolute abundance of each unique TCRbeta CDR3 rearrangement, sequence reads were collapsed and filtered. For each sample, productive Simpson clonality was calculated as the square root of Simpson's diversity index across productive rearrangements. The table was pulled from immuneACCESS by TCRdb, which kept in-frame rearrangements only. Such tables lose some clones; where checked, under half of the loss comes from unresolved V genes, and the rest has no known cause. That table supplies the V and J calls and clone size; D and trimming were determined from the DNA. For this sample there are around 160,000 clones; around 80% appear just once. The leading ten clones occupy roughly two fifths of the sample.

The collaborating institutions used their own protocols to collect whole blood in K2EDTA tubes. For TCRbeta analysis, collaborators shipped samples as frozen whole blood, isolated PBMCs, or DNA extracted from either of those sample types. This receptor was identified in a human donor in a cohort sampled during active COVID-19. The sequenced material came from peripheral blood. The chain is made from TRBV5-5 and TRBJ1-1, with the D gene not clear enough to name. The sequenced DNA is TGTGCCAGCAGCTCTTTGACTGTGAACACTGAAGCTTTCTTT. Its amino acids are CASSSLTVNTEAFF.